This TCR beta chain comes out of a study of Ad26.COV2.S vaccination and SARS-CoV-2 variants. Turning to the study itself: Once, or twice with 56 days between doses, Ad26.COV2.S was given intramuscularly. Study-wide results and caveats: Whether participants received vaccine or placebo, their non-spike TCR breadth was similar. Greater spike-specific TCR breadth was seen in vaccine recipients than in placebo recipients.

Produced via immunoSEQ multiplex PCR; TCRdb's table is partial and in-frame only. The profile shows about 350,000 clones, approximately 86% of them singletons. Concerning this clone itself: Its antigen is unknown.

Noted treatment: roughly 18 received Ad26.COV2.S at low or high dose, single or two shots; five or six received placebo; per-sample allocation not given. Sampling occurred on day 63 after the first vaccine or placebo injection. Whoever gave the sample was an adult aged 18-55 years in Boston. The sample in question was peripheral blood, obtained in a trial of Ad26.COV2.S vaccine versus placebo. The receptor comes from a person between 18 and 65 years old who received the Ad26.COV2.S COVID-19 vaccine or a placebo.

The CDR3 coding sequence is TGTGCCAGCAGCCCCGGGACAGATATCTATGGCTACACCTTC. Translated: CASSPGTDIYGYTF. The V and J genes are TRBV7-8 and TRBJ1-2; 7 bases agree with TRBD1. The V segment lost 5 bases and the J segment 4 bases; nucleotides outside the gene matches: 7. CDR3 size: 14 residues. The germline V gene has CDR1 SGHVS and CDR2 FQNEAQ.